Listed here are 6 T cell receptor beta chains from one sample, sequenced in a study of OX40 agonist ivuxolimab in advanced cancers. Assay: immunoSEQ multiplex PCR; the TCRdb copy retains only in-frame clones and omits some. The sample lists tens of thousands of clones, over 80% seen once, with about 14% in the top ten. The input for sequencing was CD4+ or CD8+ T cells sorted from blood, taken in a trial of the OX40 agonist ivuxolimab. The receptors come from an adult with an advanced solid tumor such as melanoma, head and neck, liver or kidney cancer.

The CDR3 region has the DNA TGTGCCAGCAGTTCGACAGGGGGCCCCTACAATGAGCAGTTCTTC. Its translation is CASSSTGGPYNEQFF. V gene TRBV27 combines with J gene TRBJ2-1; 10 bases fit TRBD1. The CDR3 loop spans 15 amino acids. Trimming took 4 bases from V and 2 from J; bases not matched to a gene: 2. Germline loops: CDR1 MNHEY, CDR2 SMNVEV (reference sequence).

The gene calls are TRBV4-3 and TRBJ1-3; no definite D call. The CDR3 is 17 amino acids. V was cut by 0 bases and J by 2 bases, with 14 bases left in between. Germline V gene sequence: CDR1 LGHNA, CDR2 YSLEER. The CDR3 DNA follows: TGCGCCAGCAGCCAAGATCGGTCAGGAATAACTGGAAACACCATATATTTT. Protein: CASSQDRSGITGNTIYF.

The chain has TRBV7-3 and TRBJ2-1; TRBD2 might be the D (5 bases). Germline-derived CDR1 and CDR2 are SGHTA and FQGTGA. The CDR3 is 13 amino acids. V lost 2 bases and J 8 bases, leaving 10 bases between the germline ends. CDR3 loop: CASSLLEGDEQFF. The DNA for the CDR3 is TGTGCCAGCAGCTTATTAGAGGGCGATGAGCAGTTCTTC.

In its sample, this clone was seen once. J is TRBJ2-7 and V is TRBV15, with D maybe TRBD2 (5 bases). Germline CDR1 LNHNV, CDR2 YYDKDF (reference sequence). The CDR3 loop spans 14 amino acids. The V gene lost 4 bases and the J gene lost 6 bases, with 16 bases spanning the gap. The CDR3 DNA reads TGTGCCACCAGCACCCTAGCCCTTTTGAGCGAGCAGTACTTC. Translated, it gives CATSTLALLSEQYF.

The chain recombines TRBV11-2 with TRBJ1-4; D unclear. V dropped 5 bases and J dropped 4 bases, with 8 bases sitting between them. The CDR3 has 13 amino acids. Germline CDR1 and CDR2: SGHAT and FQNNGV. The CDR3: CASSPGFNEKLFF. The DNA of the CDR3 is TGTGCCAGCAGCCCGGGGTTTAATGAAAAACTGTTTTTT.

V usage is TRBV9 and J usage is TRBJ2-3; 9 nucleotides align to TRBD2. The CDR3 extends over 17 amino acids. The ends lost 0 bases at V and 4 bases at J; junction bases unmatched: 9. The germline V gene has CDR1 SGDLS and CDR2 YYNGEE. The CDR3 region has the DNA TGTGCCAGCAGCGTAGCTCGGGGGGGACTAGCATCAGATACGCAGTATTTT. It codes for CASSVARGGLASDTQYF.